This T cell receptor (beta chain) is drawn from a study of T cells in Graves' hyperthyroidism and ophthalmopathy (dated by TCRdb to between 2018 and 2021). In terms of the full investigation: Peripheral blood samples were taken at initial diagnosis, before any treatment was given. Thyroid tissue and blood T-cell repertoires from more than 5 Graves' hyperthyroidism patients were also compared in the study. According to the paper, TCR Vbeta CDR3 sequencing was carried out on some 140 peripheral blood samples, which came from 40 to 45 ophthalmopathy, approximately 78 hyperthyroidism and approximately 17 progressor patients. The 95 to 100 discovery patients were divided at random into training and test sets in a 7:3 ratio. Whether ophthalmopathy could be predicted prospectively was tested in an independent validation cohort made up of 18 to 20 hyperthyroidism patients plus 17 patients who later progressed to ophthalmopathy. Following sampling, methimazole starting at 30 mg daily was given to hyperthyroidism patients, and high-dose intravenous methylprednisolone was given to ophthalmopathy patients. To identify distinguishing TCR V-J signatures, a discovery cohort of around 100 patients was used, comprising 40 to 45 with Graves' ophthalmopathy and 57 with stable Graves' hyperthyroidism.

Paper-wide results and their limitations: Most expanded thyroid clonotypes (frequency above 0.001) were also detected in blood, suggesting blood repertoires may reflect thyroid immune responses. In validation, the model predicted progression to ophthalmopathy with approximately 71% sensitivity and around 72% specificity, a median of around six months before onset. No statistical method was used to fix the sample size in advance, and group allocation was not hidden from the investigators. A 13 V-J signature model separated ophthalmopathy from stable hyperthyroidism, with just over 85% sensitivity and 81.08% specificity in cross-validation and 80%/75% in testing.

The CDR3 numbers 16 residues from cysteine through phenylalanine. Only the CDR3 part of the read is kept: 48 bases, read in frame from the first base. The germline V gene yields SGHNT for CDR1 and YENEEA for CDR2. Relative to germline, V is missing 6 bases and J is missing 7 bases, with 11 bases of the junction outside any gene match. Amplification of TCR beta CDR3 regions was carried out from RNA transcripts. The TCR CDR3 was subjected to a first round of RT-PCR using the HTBI primer set and the Qiagen OneStep RT-PCR kit. Libraries were constructed in a second round of multiplex PCR, after which size selection and purification were performed. Libraries were sequenced paired-end with 100 bp reads on an Illumina HiSeq2000. As for the original processing: SOAPnuke was used to process the raw data, throwing out any read that contained adapters or uncalled bases, had a mean Phred below 15, or lacked an exact constant-primer or identifier match. COPE v1.2.5 was used to merge the high-quality paired reads, and each unique nucleotide sequence was defined as a clonotype. MiTCR v1.1 was used to align the clonotypes against IMGT TRBV, TRBD and TRBJ reference segments. The analysis was restricted to V-J combinations with a frequency above 0.0001, which together covered just over 99% of the repertoires. The TCS score was defined as F50 (clonal expansion) divided by E x V (chaos), with BLOSUM62-based TCRdist calculated between CDR3 peptides within each V-J. Welch's t-statistics and random forest reduced 514 V-J features to fewer than 15, which were used in a naive Bayes classifier (R e1071). TCRdb trimmed public reads at Q25 via fastp, called clones via MiXCR and kept in-frame beta chains. Every CDR3 protein is listed once, alongside the most common genes and DNA of its rows. The V and J calls reflect TCRdb's pipeline rather than the authors' work. This sample is represented by 400,000 to 450,000 distinct CDR3 sequences; approximately 14% of them were singletons. Around 13% of the sample goes to the ten largest clones.

This clonotype turned up a few times. Its specific antigen is unknown. Within one base of it there is no much larger clone, and no base qualities were kept. In the ophthalmopathy patients, disease was moderately to severely active, with a Clinical Activity Score of 3 or more, a NOSPECS grade of 4 or more, and a duration of less than 3 months. Exclusion was applied to patients with uncontrolled infections, other autoimmune diseases, pregnancy or lactation. Diagnoses were based on clinical symptoms, serum thyroxine and TRAb, thyroid ultrasound and orbital computed tomography. PBMCs were separated from 10 ml of fresh peripheral blood using Ficoll-Paque density gradient centrifugation. Total RNA was extracted with Trizol reagent, and quality was checked on an Agilent 2100 Bioanalyzer.

Sequenced: blood. This clonotype was obtained from a man younger than 35 with Graves' ophthalmopathy. The chain is assembled from TRBV11-3 and TRBJ2-2; TRBD1 agrees with 10 junctional bases. The CDR3 protein: CASRDRQGAHGGELFF. The nucleotide sequence reads TGTGCCAGCAGGGACAGACAGGGGGCGCACGGCGGGGAGCTGTTTTTT.